A selection of T cell receptor beta chains follows, all from one sample in a study of beta chain features in type 1 diabetes. Libraries were prepared by immunoSEQ multiplex PCR; TCRdb keeps only in-frame clonotypes and omits some of them. The table records hundreds of thousands of clones, around 12% of them present only once. Sequencing was done on a sample of naive CD4+ T cells from blood. Receptors were obtained from a man younger than 30 in good health. CDR3s include the opening cysteine and the closing phenylalanine or tryptophan. D genes are given only for firm matches. The listing skips clone size in some rows; elsewhere it reads once, few, many or a size class.

abundance,v_gene,j_gene,d_gene,CDR3nt,CDR3aa
few,TRBV28,TRBJ2-5,TRBD2,TGTGCCAGCAGTTACTTAGCGGGAGGTGTCGTGGAGACCCAGTACTTC,CASSYLAGGVVETQYF
few,TRBV6-5,TRBJ2-5,NA,TGTGCCAGCAGTTACTCAGGGGGTAAAGAGACCCAGTACTTC,CASSYSGGKETQYF
NA,TRBV2,TRBJ2-6,NA,TGTGCCAGCAGTACGGACTACTCTGGGGCCAACGTCCTGACTTTC,CASSTDYSGANVLTF
few,TRBV30,TRBJ1-1,NA,TGTGCCTGGAGTATCCAGGGCGCTGAAGCTTTCTTT,CAWSIQGAEAFF
few,TRBV15,TRBJ2-5,NA,TGTGCCACCAGCTCGAGGACGCGGGACCAAGAGACCCAGTACTTC,CATSSRTRDQETQYF
NA,TRBV30,TRBJ1-4,NA,TGTGCCTGGAGGGCCGGAGAGGGCCCGGGGGAAAAACTGTTTTTT,CAWRAGEGPGEKLFF
NA,TRBV27,TRBJ2-6,TRBD1,TGTGCCAGCAACCCGGGACAGGGAACTGGGGCCAACGTCCTGACTTTC,CASNPGQGTGANVLTF
few,TRBV2,TRBJ2-1,NA,TGTGCCAGCAGTGTAACAGGCAATGAGCAGTTCTTC,CASSVTGNEQFF
few,TRBV19,TRBJ2-7,NA,TGTGCCAGTAGTCCTGGGGGAGGGGGCGAGCAGTACTTC,CASSPGGGGEQYF
few,TRBV10-3,TRBJ2-1,TRBD2,TGTGCCATCAGTGGTCTAGCGGGAGGAGGTGAGCAGTTCTTC,CAISGLAGGGEQFF
NA,TRBV4-1,TRBJ2-1,TRBD2,TGCGCCAGCAGCCACCGACAGGGTGGCAGGACTAGCGGAGGCTACAATGAGCAGTTCTTC,CASSHRQGGRTSGGYNEQFF
few,TRBV4-2,TRBJ2-5,NA,TGTGCCAGCAGCCAAGGACAGGAGACCCAGTACTTC,CASSQGQETQYF
few,TRBV9,TRBJ2-1,NA,TGTGCCAGCAGCGTAGCAGGGCGGAGTTCCTACAATGAGCAGTTCTTC,CASSVAGRSSYNEQFF
NA,TRBV30,TRBJ2-1,NA,TGTGCCTGGAGTCCGGACTGGTTGAGTAATGAGCAGTTCTTC,CAWSPDWLSNEQFF
NA,TRBV30,TRBJ1-5,NA,TGTGCCTGGAGTGTACGCAGGGGTCAGCCCCAGCATTTT,CAWSVRRGQPQHF
few,TRBV2,TRBJ1-1,NA,TGTGCCAGCACTCGACAAGTGAACACTGAAGCTTTCTTT,CASTRQVNTEAFF
NA,TRBV29-1,TRBJ1-6,NA,TGCAGCGTTGTCAGGGTTGCTTTTTCACCCCTCCACTTT,CSVVRVAFSPLHF
NA,TRBV11-3,TRBJ2-1,TRBD2,TGTGCCAGCAGCTTAGGCCTAGCGGGGCCTTCCTACAATGAGCAGTTCTTC,CASSLGLAGPSYNEQFF
NA,TRBV7-3,TRBJ1-5,NA,TGTGCCAGCAGCTTAACAGGGGTAGGGCAGCCCCAGCATTTT,CASSLTGVGQPQHF
NA,TRBV7-2,TRBJ2-5,NA,TGTGCCAGCAGTCCCCGGGGGAGGGGGGCCCAGTACTTC,CASSPRGRGAQYF
NA,TRBV6-5,TRBJ2-1,NA,TGTGCCAGCAGTAACCCTAACAATGAGCAGTTCTTC,CASSNPNNEQFF
few,TRBV11-2,TRBJ1-5,NA,TGTGCCAGCAGCTCAACAGGGCTAGAGCAGCCCCAGCATTTT,CASSSTGLEQPQHF
few,TRBV7-2,TRBJ2-7,NA,TGTGCCAGCAGCTTACGAGCGTCTGAGCAGTACTTC,CASSLRASEQYF
few,TRBV28,TRBJ2-5,TRBD2,TGTGCCAGCAGTTTAGGAATCCGGCGGGAGGGCCTGAAGACCCAGTACTTC,CASSLGIRREGLKTQYF
few,TRBV7-2,TRBJ1-2,NA,TGTGCCAGCAGCTCCCTGACTCAGGGTGGATATGGCTACACCTTC,CASSSLTQGGYGYTF
few,TRBV5-1,TRBJ2-7,NA,TGCGCCAGCAGCTTGGCCGGACTTTACTACGAGCAGTACTTC,CASSLAGLYYEQYF
few,TRBV28,TRBJ2-3,NA,TGTGCCAGCAGCCGGGACAATTCTCCAGATACGCAGTATTTT,CASSRDNSPDTQYF